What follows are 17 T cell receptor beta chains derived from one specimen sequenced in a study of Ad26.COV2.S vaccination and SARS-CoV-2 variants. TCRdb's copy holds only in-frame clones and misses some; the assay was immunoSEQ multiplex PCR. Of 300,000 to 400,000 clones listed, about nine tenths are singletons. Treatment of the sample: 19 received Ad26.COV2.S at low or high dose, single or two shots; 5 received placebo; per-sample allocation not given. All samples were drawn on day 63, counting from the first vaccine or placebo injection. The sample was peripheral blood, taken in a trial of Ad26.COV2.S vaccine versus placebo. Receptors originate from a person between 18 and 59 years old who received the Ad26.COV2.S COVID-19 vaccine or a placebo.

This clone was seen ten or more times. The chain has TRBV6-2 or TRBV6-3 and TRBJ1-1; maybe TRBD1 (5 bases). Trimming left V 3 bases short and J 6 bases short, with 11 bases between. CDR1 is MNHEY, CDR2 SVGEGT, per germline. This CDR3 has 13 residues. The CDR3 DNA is TGTGCCAGCAGTTATTTGGGGGGGGCTGAAGCTTTCTTT. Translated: CASSYLGGAEAFF.

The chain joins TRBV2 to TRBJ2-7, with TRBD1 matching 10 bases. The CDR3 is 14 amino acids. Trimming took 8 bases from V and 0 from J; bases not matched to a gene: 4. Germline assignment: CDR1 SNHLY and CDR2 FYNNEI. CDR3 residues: CASVRDRGSYEQYF. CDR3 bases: TGTGCCAGCGTTCGGGACAGGGGCTCCTACGAGCAGTACTTC.

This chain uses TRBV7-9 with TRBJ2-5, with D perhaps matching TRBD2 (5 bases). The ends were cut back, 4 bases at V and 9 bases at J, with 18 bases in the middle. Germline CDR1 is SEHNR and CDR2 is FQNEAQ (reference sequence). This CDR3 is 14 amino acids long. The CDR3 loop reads CASSSPGRPEAQYF. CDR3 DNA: TGTGCCAGCAGCTCCCCCGGCAGGCCGGAGGCCCAGTACTTC.

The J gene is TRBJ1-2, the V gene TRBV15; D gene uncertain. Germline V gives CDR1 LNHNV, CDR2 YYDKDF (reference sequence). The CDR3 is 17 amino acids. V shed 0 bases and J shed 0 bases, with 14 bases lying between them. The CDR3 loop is CATSRDAGVITNYGYTF. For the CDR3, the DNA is TGTGCCACCAGCAGAGATGCGGGCGTTATCACTAACTATGGCTACACCTTC.

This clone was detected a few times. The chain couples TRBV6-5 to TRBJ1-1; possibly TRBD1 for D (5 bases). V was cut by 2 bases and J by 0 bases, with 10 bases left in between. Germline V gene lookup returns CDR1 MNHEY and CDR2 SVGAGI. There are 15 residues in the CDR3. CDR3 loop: CASSYGAGLNTEAFF. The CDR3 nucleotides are TGTGCCAGCAGTTACGGTGCAGGGTTGAACACTGAAGCTTTCTTT.

This chain's CDR3 is CASSLGGQGYNEQFF. For the CDR3, the DNA is TGTGCCAGCAGTTTAGGGGGACAGGGGTACAATGAGCAGTTCTTC. This rearrangement joins TRBV28 to TRBJ2-1, with 10 bases matching TRBD1. The germline gives CDR1 MDHEN, CDR2 SYDVKM. V was clipped by 2 bases and J by 4 bases; unmatched bases: 2. This CDR3 is 15 amino acids long.

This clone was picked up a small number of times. This CDR3 reads CASSHPDRGGETQYF. The CDR3, as DNA: TGCGCCAGCAGCCACCCGGACAGGGGCGGAGAGACCCAGTACTTC. The V gene is TRBV5-1, the J gene TRBJ2-5; 9 bases align to TRBD1. The germline V gene encodes CDR1 SGHRS and CDR2 YFSETQ. The CDR3 is 15 amino acids. The V and J ends lost 4 bases and 4 bases, in that order; junction bases with no gene match: 8.

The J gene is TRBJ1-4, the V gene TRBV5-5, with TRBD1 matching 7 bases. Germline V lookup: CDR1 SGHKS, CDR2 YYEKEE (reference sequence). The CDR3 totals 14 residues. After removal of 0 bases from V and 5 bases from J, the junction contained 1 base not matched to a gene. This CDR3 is CASSLVQGNEKLFF. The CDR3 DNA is TGTGCCAGCAGCTTGGTACAGGGGAATGAAAAACTGTTTTTT.

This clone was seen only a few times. CDR3 nucleotides: TGTGCCAGCAGCTTAGCCGACAGGGGAATACTCTACGAGCAGTACTTC. It is translated as CASSLADRGILYEQYF. V is TRBV7-9 and J is TRBJ2-7; 8 bases map to TRBD1. The CDR3 extends over 16 amino acids. Germline lookup yields CDR1 SEHNR and CDR2 FQNEAQ (reference sequence). J was trimmed by 3 bases and V by 0 bases; bases with no gene match: 7.

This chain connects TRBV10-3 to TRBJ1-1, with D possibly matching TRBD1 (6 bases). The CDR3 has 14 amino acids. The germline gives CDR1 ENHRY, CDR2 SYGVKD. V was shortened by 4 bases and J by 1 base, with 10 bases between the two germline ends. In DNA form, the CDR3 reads TGTGCCATCAGTGCGGAGGGACAGAACACTGAAGCTTTCTTT. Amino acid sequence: CAISAEGQNTEAFF.

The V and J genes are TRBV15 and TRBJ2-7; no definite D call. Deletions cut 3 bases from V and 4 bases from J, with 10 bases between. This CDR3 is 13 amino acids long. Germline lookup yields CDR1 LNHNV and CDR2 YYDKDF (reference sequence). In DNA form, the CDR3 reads TGTGCCACCAGCAGGACAACCGTTTACGAGCAGTACTTC. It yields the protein CATSRTTVYEQYF. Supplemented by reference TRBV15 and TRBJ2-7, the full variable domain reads DAMVIQNPRYQVTQFGKPVTLSCSQTLNHNVMYWYQQKSSQAPKLLFHYYDKDFNNEADTPDNFQSRRPNTSFCFLDIRSPGLGDTAMYLCATSRTTVYEQYFGPGTRLTVT.

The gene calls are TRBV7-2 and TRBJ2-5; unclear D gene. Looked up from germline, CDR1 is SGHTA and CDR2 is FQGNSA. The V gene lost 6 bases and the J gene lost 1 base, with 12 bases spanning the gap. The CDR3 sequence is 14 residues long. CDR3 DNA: TGTGCCAGCAGTACGGACGTGCGCCAAGAGACCCAGTACTTC. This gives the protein CASSTDVRQETQYF. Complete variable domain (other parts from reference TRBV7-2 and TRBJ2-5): GAGVSQSPSNKVTEKGKDVELRCDPISGHTALYWYRQSLGQGLEFLIYFQGNSAPDKSGLPSDRFSAERTGGSVSTLTIQRTQQEDSAVYLCASSTDVRQETQYFGPGTRLLVL.

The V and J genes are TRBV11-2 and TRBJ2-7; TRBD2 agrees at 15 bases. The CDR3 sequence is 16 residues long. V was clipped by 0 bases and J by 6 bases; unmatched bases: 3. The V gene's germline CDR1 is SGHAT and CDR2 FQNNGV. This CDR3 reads CASSLDPGLAGGEQYF. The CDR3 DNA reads TGTGCCAGCAGCTTAGACCCGGGACTAGCGGGGGGCGAGCAGTACTTC.

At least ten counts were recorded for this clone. The CDR3 bases are TGTGCCAGCAGCCAAGTGGCCAGTTCTTCCTACGAGCAGTACTTC. Translation: CASSQVASSSYEQYF. V and J are TRBV4-2 and TRBJ2-7; D is ambiguous. CDR3 length: 15 amino acids. V dropped 1 base and J dropped 1 base, with 11 bases sitting between them. Germline V gives CDR1 LGHNA, CDR2 YNFKEQ.

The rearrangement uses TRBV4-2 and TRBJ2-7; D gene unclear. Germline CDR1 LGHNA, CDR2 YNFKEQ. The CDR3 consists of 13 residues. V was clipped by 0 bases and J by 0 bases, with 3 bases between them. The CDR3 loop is CASSQEASYEQYF. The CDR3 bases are TGTGCCAGCAGCCAAGAAGCCTCCTACGAGCAGTACTTC.

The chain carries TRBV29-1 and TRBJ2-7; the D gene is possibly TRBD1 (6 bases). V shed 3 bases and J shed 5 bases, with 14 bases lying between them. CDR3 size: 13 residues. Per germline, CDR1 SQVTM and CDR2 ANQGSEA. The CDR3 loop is CSVDSRGGHEQYF. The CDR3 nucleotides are TGCAGCGTTGATAGCAGGGGCGGCCACGAGCAGTACTTC.

The CDR3, as DNA: TGCGCCAGCAGGTCAACAGGGGACTCTGGAAACACCATATATTTT. Its protein is CASRSTGDSGNTIYF. The V gene is TRBV5-1, the J gene TRBJ1-3; 7 bases fit TRBD1. In germline, CDR1 is SGHRS, CDR2 YFSETQ. There are 15 residues in the CDR3. V was clipped by 5 bases and J by 0 bases; unmatched bases: 5. The complete variable domain, with remaining parts taken from reference TRBV5-1 and TRBJ1-3, reads KAGVTQTPRYLIKTRGQQVTLSCSPISGHRSVSWYQQTPGQGLQFLFEYFSETQRNKGNFPGRFSGRQFSNSRSEMNVSTLELGDSALYLCASRSTGDSGNTIYFGEGSWLTVV.